A single sample gave rise to the 6 T cell receptor beta chains below, sequenced in a study of cytomegalovirus exposure and HLA in healthy donors. Both 60 Vbeta primers and 13 Jbeta primers went into the PCR. Measured with immunoSEQ multiplex PCR; TCRdb has only the in-frame clones, and not every one. The sample holds 170,000 or so clones, roughly four fifths seen once. Sequencing was performed on PBMCs. These receptors all come from a man between 50 and 59 years old in good health and CMV-seronegative.

This clone was counted a single time. This chain uses TRBV6-5 with TRBJ1-5; 8 nucleotides match TRBD1. The germline CDR1 and CDR2 sequences are MNHEY and SVGAGI. This CDR3 comprises 15 residues. With V trimmed by 2 bases and J by 7 bases, 7 bases remained unmatched. In DNA form, the CDR3 reads TGTGCCAGCAGTTACGGGCAGGGGGCGGGACAGCCCCAGCATTTT. It codes for CASSYGQGAGQPQHF.

The chain uses TRBV19 and TRBJ2-3; 7 bases line up with TRBD2. Losses at the gene ends were 5 bases for V and 2 bases for J; bases not matched to a gene: 4. The germline gives CDR1 LNHDA, CDR2 SQIVND (reference sequence). CDR3 length: 14 amino acids. As DNA, the CDR3 is TGTGCCAGTAGTTTCGGGAGGATCACAGATACGCAGTATTTT. Encoded protein: CASSFGRITDTQYF.

The genes are TRBV19 and TRBJ2-1; 10 nucleotides line up with TRBD1. The CDR3 totals 15 residues. Germline CDR1 LNHDA, CDR2 SQIVND (reference sequence). Trimming removed 6 bases from V and 7 bases from J; junction bases left unmatched: 9. CDR3 bases: TGTGCCAGTAGCAAAGACAGGGGGCAATGGAATGAGCAGTTCTTC. Translation gives CASSKDRGQWNEQFF.

This rearrangement joins TRBV9 to TRBJ2-3; TRBD2 matches at 9 bases. From germline, CDR1 is SGDLS and CDR2 YYNGEE. J gave up 0 bases and V 1 base, and 0 bases lay outside the gene matches. The CDR3 is made up of 15 amino acids. The CDR3 region is CASSVLAGSTDTQYF. DNA of the CDR3: TGTGCCAGCAGCGTACTAGCGGGGAGCACAGATACGCAGTATTTT.

The chain is built from TRBV7-3 and TRBJ2-3, with a tentative D call TRBD2 (7 bases). The germline CDR1 and CDR2 sequences are SGHTA and FQGTGA. V was shortened by 6 bases and J by 6 bases, with 19 bases between the two germline ends. The length of the CDR3 is 15 residues. The chain's CDR3 is CASRERGGAGDTQYF. Here the CDR3 DNA reads TGTGCCAGCAGGGAAAGGGGGGGGGCAGGGGATACGCAGTATTTT.

This clone came up a few times. This chain uses TRBV6-6 with TRBJ1-4; 8 bases agree with TRBD1. V lost 2 bases to trimming and J lost 9 bases; unmatched junction nucleotides: 8. CDR1 and CDR2 (germline): MNHNY, SVGAGI (reference sequence). The CDR3 contains 15 residues. Here the CDR3 DNA reads TGTGCCAGCAGTTACCTGACAGGGGAAGCTCAAAAACTGTTTTTT. As protein: CASSYLTGEAQKLFF.